The clone carrying this T cell receptor beta chain has just a few counts. Its antigen is not identified. Patients who underwent sequencing had shown CD8+CD57+ cell expansion by flow cytometry. Also included was the sequencing of CD8+CD57+ effector memory cells from about 15% of the 12 patients. Researchers report that bead enrichment of CD8+CD57+ cells delivered a mean 1.6 ug DNA. TCR beta VDJ and CDR3 were profiled, and genomic DNA was the template. TCRdb re-called the reads with MiXCR, one entry per CDR3 protein. The sample includes roughly 17,000 distinct CDR3 sequences, 30% to 45% of them seen just once. This CDR3 comprises 14 residues. Trimming left V 3 bases short and J 3 bases short, with 12 bases between. The data belong to a study of CD8+CD57+ T cells in acquired aplastic anemia. Study findings and constraints: CD8+CD57+ cells showed decreased diversity compared with total CD4+ and CD8+ cells in patients.

This receptor was obtained from a human donor with aplastic anemia. Sequencing was done on a sample of CD8+CD57+ T cells sorted from PBMCs. Described subset: bead-enriched CD8+CD57+ effector memory T cells from SAA patients. The V and J genes are TRBV12-3 or TRBV12-4 and TRBJ2-7, with TRBD1 as a possible D gene (5 bases). CDR3 loop: CASSLARVGYEQYF. The CDR3 nucleotides read TGTGCCAGCAGTTTGGCCAGGGTGGGCTACGAGCAGTACTTC.